Following are 13 T cell receptor beta chains from one sample sequenced in a study of Ad26.COV2.S vaccination and SARS-CoV-2 variants. Treatment in this sample: around 19 received Ad26.COV2.S at low or high dose, single or two shots; 5 received placebo; per-sample allocation not given. Sampling was done on day 63 after the first vaccine or placebo injection. TCRdb's table, derived via immunoSEQ multiplex PCR, lists solely in-frame clones and lacks some. The table includes approximately 300,000 clones, around 81% detected once. The sample consisted of peripheral blood, taken in a trial of Ad26.COV2.S vaccine versus placebo. Receptors were obtained from a person between 18 and 59 years old who received the Ad26.COV2.S COVID-19 vaccine or a placebo.

This clone has just one count. The rearrangement joins TRBV4-2 to TRBJ1-1, with 10 bases aligning to TRBD1. V shed 2 bases, J shed 6 bases, and the junction held 9 bases outside the gene matches. Germline V lookup: CDR1 LGHNA, CDR2 YNFKEQ. The CDR3 consists of 16 residues. The CDR3: CASSQWRDRGLAEAFF. DNA for the CDR3: TGTGCCAGCAGCCAATGGAGAGACAGGGGGCTGGCTGAAGCTTTCTTT.

The genes are TRBV13 and TRBJ1-2, with unresolved D. CDR3 length: 13 amino acids. Per germline, CDR1 PRHDT and CDR2 FYEKMQ (reference sequence). V dropped 0 bases and J dropped 6 bases, with 8 bases sitting between them. The CDR3 here is CASSLGIADGYTF. The CDR3 DNA is TGTGCCAGCAGCTTAGGCATAGCAGATGGCTACACCTTC.

The rearrangement uses TRBV29-1 and TRBJ1-2; the D is unclear. Trimming cost V 4 bases and J 4 bases, with 10 bases left between them. Per the germline V gene, CDR1 is SQVTM and CDR2 is ANQGSEA. This CDR3 is 12 amino acids long. CDR3 amino acids: CSVVFGPYGYTF. The CDR3 nucleotides read TGCAGCGTTGTATTTGGGCCCTATGGCTACACCTTC.

V is TRBV10-3 and J is TRBJ2-7; D gene uncertain. Trimming removed 6 bases from V and 1 base from J, with 13 bases in between. Germline V gives CDR1 ENHRY, CDR2 SYGVKD. The CDR3 is 14 amino acids. CDR3 DNA sequence: TGTGCCATCAGGAAACAGCTCGATTCCTACGAGCAGTACTTC. Translated, it gives CAIRKQLDSYEQYF.

This clone appeared once. The chain combines TRBV7-9 with TRBJ1-4; D is possibly TRBD1 (5 bases). Deletions cut 4 bases from V and 2 bases from J, with 11 bases between. Germline V gene sequence: CDR1 SEHNR, CDR2 FQNEAQ (reference sequence). The CDR3 sequence is 15 residues long. CDR3 in amino acids: CASSSRQMTNEKLFF. The CDR3 DNA follows: TGTGCCAGCAGCTCCCGACAGATGACTAATGAAAAACTGTTTTTT.

Turning to this clone: This may arise from a read error, as a much more abundant clone is one base away. At the DNA level, this CDR3 is encoded by other sequences in the same sample as well. This chain connects TRBV12-3 or TRBV12-4 to TRBJ2-7, with D hard to call. The CDR3 is made up of 11 amino acids. Trimming stripped 6 bases from V and 0 bases from J, with 3 bases between. The DNA for the CDR3 is TGTGCCAGCAGCTTCTCCTACGAGCAGTACTTC. It encodes CASSFSYEQYF.

The gene calls are TRBV3-1 (or the pseudogene TRBV3-2) and TRBJ2-1; D gene ambiguous. Trimming removed 1 base from V and 10 bases from J, with 5 bases in between. CDR1 is LGHDT and CDR2 is YNNKEL in the germline V gene (reference sequence). CDR3 length: 11 residues. For the CDR3, the DNA is TGTGCCAGCAGCCAAGCAGGCGAGCAGTTCTTC. It encodes CASSQAGEQFF.

The J gene is TRBJ2-5, the V gene TRBV6-1; D call uncertain. The CDR3 totals 14 residues. The germline V gene has CDR1 MNHNS and CDR2 SASEGT. The V end was cut by 2 bases, the J end by 1 base, with 8 bases between. CDR3 sequence reads: CASSEPVSQETQYF. The DNA of the CDR3 is TGTGCCAGCAGTGAACCGGTCAGCCAAGAGACCCAGTACTTC.

The gene calls are TRBV6-5 and TRBJ1-4, with 7 positions matching TRBD1. The CDR3 loop spans 11 amino acids. The germline V gene encodes CDR1 MNHEY and CDR2 SVGAGI. V trimming: 7 bases; J trimming: 8 bases; junction bases outside the gene matches: 1. The CDR3 nucleotides read TGTGCCAGCAAGGGACAGGAAAAACTGTTTTTT. It translates to CASKGQEKLFF.

The chain is built from TRBV3-1 (or the pseudogene TRBV3-2) and TRBJ1-1; TRBD1 is a possible D gene (6 bases). The CDR3 totals 13 residues. Germline V gene sequence: CDR1 LGHDT, CDR2 YNNKEL (reference sequence). V was cut by 4 bases and J by 4 bases, with 10 bases left in between. The CDR3 is CASSPGGGTEAFF. Written as DNA, the CDR3 is TGTGCCAGCAGCCCAGGAGGGGGCACTGAAGCTTTCTTT.

The chain employs TRBV11-2 and TRBJ1-2; the D is unclear. V lost 3 bases and J lost 5, with 13 bases in between. Germline assignment: CDR1 SGHAT and CDR2 FQNNGV. This CDR3 is 14 amino acids long. The CDR3 sequence: CASSFLGQRYGYTF. CDR3 sequence (DNA): TGTGCCAGCAGCTTCCTCGGGCAGAGGTATGGCTACACCTTC.

The rearrangement links TRBV27 to TRBJ1-2, with D possibly matching TRBD1 (6 bases). The CDR3 has 12 residues. V lost 5 bases, J lost 4 bases, and 8 bases lay in between. Germline CDR1 is MNHEY and CDR2 is SMNVEV (reference sequence). For the CDR3, the DNA is TGTGCCAGCAGTCCGGACAGCTATGGCTACACCTTC. Protein product: CASSPDSYGYTF.

J is TRBJ1-4 and V is TRBV16; D remains unclear. CDR1 is KGHSY, CDR2 FQNENV, per germline. The ends were cut back, 3 bases at V and 0 bases at J, with 8 bases in the middle. The CDR3 has 15 amino acids. CDR3 DNA sequence: TGTGCCAGCAGCCATGTGGCGGCAACTAATGAAAAACTGTTTTTT. It codes for CASSHVAATNEKLFF.